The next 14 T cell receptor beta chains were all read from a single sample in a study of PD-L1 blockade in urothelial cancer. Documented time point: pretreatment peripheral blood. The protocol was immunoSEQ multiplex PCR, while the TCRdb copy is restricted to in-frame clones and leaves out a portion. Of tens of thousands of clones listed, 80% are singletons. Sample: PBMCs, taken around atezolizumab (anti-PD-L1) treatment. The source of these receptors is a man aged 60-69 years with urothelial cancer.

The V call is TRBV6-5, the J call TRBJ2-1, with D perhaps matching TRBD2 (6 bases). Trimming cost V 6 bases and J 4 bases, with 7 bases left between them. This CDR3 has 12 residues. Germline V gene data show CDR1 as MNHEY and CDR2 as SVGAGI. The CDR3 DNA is TGTGCCAGCAGGCGGGATTACAATGAGCAGTTCTTC. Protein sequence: CASRRDYNEQFF.

CDR3 coding DNA: TGTGCCAGCAGCTTGGGACAGGGCCTAGGGTCCCAGCATTTT. Translated: CASSLGQGLGSQHF. The chain carries TRBV5-6 and TRBJ1-5; TRBD1 matches at 7 bases. The CDR3 is 14 amino acids. Germline CDR1 is SGHDT and CDR2 is YYEEEE. Trimming took 0 bases from V and 11 from J; bases not matched to a gene: 8.

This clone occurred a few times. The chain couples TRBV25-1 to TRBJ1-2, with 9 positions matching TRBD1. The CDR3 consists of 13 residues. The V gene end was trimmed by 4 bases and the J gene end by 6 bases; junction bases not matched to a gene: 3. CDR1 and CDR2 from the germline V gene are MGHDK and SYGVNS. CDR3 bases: TGTGCCAGCAGTGTTGGACAGGGGCATGGCTACACCTTC. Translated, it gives CASSVGQGHGYTF.

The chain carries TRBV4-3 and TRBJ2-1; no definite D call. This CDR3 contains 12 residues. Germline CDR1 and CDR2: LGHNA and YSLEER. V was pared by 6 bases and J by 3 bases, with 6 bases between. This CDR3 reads CASSQDYNEQFF. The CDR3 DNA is TGCGCCAGCAGTCAGGACTACAATGAGCAGTTCTTC.

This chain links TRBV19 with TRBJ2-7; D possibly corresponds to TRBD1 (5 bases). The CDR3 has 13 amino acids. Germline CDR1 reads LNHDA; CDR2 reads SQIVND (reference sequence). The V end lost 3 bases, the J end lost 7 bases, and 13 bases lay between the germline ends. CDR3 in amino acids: CASSMTLSGEQYF. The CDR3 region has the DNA TGTGCCAGTAGTATGACCCTATCAGGGGAGCAGTACTTC.

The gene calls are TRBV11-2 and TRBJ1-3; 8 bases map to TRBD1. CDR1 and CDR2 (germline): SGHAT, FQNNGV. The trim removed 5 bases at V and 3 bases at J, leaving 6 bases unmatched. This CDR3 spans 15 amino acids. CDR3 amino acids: CASSPTGGIGNTIYF. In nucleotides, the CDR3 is TGTGCCAGCAGCCCTACAGGGGGAATTGGAAACACCATATATTTT.

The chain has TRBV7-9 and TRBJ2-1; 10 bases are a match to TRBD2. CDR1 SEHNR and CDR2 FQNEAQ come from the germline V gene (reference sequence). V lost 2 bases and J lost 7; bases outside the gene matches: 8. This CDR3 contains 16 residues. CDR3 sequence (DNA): TGTGCCAGCAGCTTATGGGCAGCGGGGGGGATGAATGAGCAGTTCTTC. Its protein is CASSLWAAGGMNEQFF. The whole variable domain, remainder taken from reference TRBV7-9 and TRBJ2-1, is DTGVSQNPRHKITKRGQNVTFRCDPISEHNRLYWYRQTLGQGPEFLTYFQNEAQLEKSRLLSDRFSAERPKGSFSTLEIQRTEQGDSAMYLCASSLWAAGGMNEQFFGPGTRLTVL.

The CDR3 spells CAWTQGLAGGRETQYF. The CDR3 nucleotides are TGTGCCTGGACCCAGGGACTAGCGGGAGGAAGGGAGACCCAGTACTTC. V and J are TRBV30 and TRBJ2-5, with 15 bases identical to TRBD2. This CDR3 is 16 amino acids long. V shed 4 bases and J 5 bases; nucleotides not matched to a gene: 8. Germline V gives CDR1 GTSNPN, CDR2 SVGIG (reference sequence).

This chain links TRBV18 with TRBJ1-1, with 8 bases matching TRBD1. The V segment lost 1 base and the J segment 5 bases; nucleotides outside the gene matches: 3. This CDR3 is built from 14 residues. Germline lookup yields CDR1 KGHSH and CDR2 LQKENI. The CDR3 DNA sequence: TGTGCCAGCTCACCACTACAGGGGGAGACTGAAGCTTTCTTT. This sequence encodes CASSPLQGETEAFF.

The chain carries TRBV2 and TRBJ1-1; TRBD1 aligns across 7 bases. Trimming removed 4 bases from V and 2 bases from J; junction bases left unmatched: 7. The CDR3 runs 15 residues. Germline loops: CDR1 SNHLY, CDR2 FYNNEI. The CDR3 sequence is CASSGSGTVNTEAFF. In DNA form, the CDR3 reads TGTGCCAGCAGTGGATCCGGGACAGTCAACACTGAAGCTTTCTTT.

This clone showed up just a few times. CDR3 protein: CASREAGQGRGEKLFF. CDR3 bases: TGTGCCAGCCGCGAGGCCGGACAGGGGCGAGGGGAAAAACTGTTTTTT. The genes are TRBV18 and TRBJ1-4; 9 bases fit TRBD1. CDR1 and CDR2 (germline): KGHSH, LQKENI. The CDR3 extends over 16 amino acids. J gave up 8 bases and V 8 bases, and 15 bases lay outside the gene matches.

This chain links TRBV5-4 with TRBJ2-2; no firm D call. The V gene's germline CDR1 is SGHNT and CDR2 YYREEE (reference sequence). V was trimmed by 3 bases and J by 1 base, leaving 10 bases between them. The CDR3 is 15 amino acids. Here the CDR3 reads CASSSSNLNTGELFF. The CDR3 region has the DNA TGTGCCAGCAGCTCCTCAAACTTGAACACCGGGGAGCTGTTTTTT.

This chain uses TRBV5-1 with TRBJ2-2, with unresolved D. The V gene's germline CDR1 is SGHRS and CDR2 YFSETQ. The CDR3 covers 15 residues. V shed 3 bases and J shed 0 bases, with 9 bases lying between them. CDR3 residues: CASSSSAANTGELFF. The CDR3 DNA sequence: TGCGCCAGCAGCTCCAGCGCGGCGAACACCGGGGAGCTGTTTTTT.

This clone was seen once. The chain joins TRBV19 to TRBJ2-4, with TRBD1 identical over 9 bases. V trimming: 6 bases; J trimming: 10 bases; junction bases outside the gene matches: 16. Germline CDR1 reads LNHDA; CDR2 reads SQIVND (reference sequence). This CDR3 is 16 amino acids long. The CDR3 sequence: CASSPQGQGILRIQYF. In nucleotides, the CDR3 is TGTGCCAGTAGCCCGCAAGGACAGGGGATTCTCAGGATTCAGTACTTC.